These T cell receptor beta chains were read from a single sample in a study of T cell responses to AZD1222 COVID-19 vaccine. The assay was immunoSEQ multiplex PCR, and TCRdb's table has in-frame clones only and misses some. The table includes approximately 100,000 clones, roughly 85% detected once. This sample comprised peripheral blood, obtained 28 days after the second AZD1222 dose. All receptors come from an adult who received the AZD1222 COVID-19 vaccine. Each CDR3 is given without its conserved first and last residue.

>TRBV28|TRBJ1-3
ASKGAGALSSGNTIY
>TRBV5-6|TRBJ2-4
ASSLGAAGKNIQY
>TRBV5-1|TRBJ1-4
ASNIAGTADEKLF
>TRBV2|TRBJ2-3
ASSDATGGLDTQY
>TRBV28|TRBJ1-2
ASSLAARFRGYGYT
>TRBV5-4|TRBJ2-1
ASSLARRGGNEQF
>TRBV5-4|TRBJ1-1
ASSKGQQNTEAF
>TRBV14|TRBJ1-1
ASSYPGSAVAF
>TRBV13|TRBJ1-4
ASSSIVTGTGREKLF
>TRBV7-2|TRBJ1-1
AGGEFTEAF
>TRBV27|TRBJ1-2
ASRVGDYGYT
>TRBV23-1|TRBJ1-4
ASSHRRRRVPNEKLF
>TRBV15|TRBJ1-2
ATSSRDGDYGYT
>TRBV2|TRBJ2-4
ASSEAKNIQY
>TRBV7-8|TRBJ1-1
ASSPVGSPNTEAF
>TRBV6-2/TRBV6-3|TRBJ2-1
ASSYSGTGLF
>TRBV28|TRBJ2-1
ASRIASGRYNEQF
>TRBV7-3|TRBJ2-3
ASSLTGGTDTQY
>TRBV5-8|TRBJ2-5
ASSLETGETQY
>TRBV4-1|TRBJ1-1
ASSQDRGLFLGAF
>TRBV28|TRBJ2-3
ASSLMASGATDTQY
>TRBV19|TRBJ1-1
ASGKGLVNTEAF
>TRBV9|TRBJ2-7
ASSVGASGNSYEQY
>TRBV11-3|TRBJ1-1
ASSLDGTNTEAF
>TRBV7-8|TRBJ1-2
ASSLGGQAMWGYT
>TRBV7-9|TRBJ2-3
ASRTTGVRRTDTQY
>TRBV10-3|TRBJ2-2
AIRLTSGRAMDTGELF
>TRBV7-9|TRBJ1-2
ASSSNSDGYT
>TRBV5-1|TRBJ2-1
ASSLNSGGQANEQF
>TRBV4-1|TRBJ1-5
ASSPLTGGGQPQH
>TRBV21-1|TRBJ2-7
ASSRGTSESYEQY
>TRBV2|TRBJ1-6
ASSERSGFSYSPLH
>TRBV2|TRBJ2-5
ASSELTSGEGETQY
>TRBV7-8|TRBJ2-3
ASSLTLGLAGGDTQY
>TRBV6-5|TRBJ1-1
ASSYLAGTINTEAF
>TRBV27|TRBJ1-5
ASSSGAGNSNQPQH
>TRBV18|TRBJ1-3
ASSPRDRAGDTIY
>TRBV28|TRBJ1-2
ASSFLQGNGYT
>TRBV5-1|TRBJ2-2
ASSFRQGASNTGELF
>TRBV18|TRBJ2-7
ASSPRTPSYEQY
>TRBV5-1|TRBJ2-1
ASSLEASGRLKEQF
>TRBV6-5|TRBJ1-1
ASSYEGRNTEAF
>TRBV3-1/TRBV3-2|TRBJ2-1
ASSLATPGTTYNEQF
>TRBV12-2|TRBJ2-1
ASRLALKQNEQF
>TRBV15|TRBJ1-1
ATSREWTEEAF
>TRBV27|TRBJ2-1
ASSRGLLNEQF
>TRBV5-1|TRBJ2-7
ASRIPGTSDYEQY